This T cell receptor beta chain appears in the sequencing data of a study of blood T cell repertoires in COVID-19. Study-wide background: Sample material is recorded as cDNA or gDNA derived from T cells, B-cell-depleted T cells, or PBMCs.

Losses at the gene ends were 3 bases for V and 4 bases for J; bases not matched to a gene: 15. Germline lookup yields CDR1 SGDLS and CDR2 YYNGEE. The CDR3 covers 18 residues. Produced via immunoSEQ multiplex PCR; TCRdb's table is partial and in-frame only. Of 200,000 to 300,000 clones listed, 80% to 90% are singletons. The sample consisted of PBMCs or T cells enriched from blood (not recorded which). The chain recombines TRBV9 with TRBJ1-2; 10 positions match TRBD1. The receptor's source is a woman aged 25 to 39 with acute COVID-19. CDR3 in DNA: TGTGCCAGCAGCGGCCGGCCCACGGACAGGGGGGTCCCCTATGGCTACACCTTC. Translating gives CASSGRPTDRGVPYGYTF.